What follows is one TCR beta chain and its context. Its antigen remains unidentified. These data come from a study of cytomegalovirus exposure and HLA in healthy donors. Study in general: An earlier analysis found fewer than 140 million unique TCR beta sequences from about 190 million T cells.

The V gene lost 6 bases and the J gene lost 8 bases, with 13 bases spanning the gap. The CDR3 is 12 amino acids. The V gene's germline CDR1 is MGHRA and CDR2 YSYEKL. Study observations and caveats: Rarity held for most TCR sequences, but there were some public TCRs that occurred in many donors. In a later analysis, across HLA loci, associated TCR counts were highest for DRB1, lowest for HLA-C. Earlier results showed most TCR beta V segments being productive about 90% or about 30% of the time.

The PCR had 60 Vbeta and 13 Jbeta primers. The protocol was immunoSEQ multiplex PCR, while the TCRdb copy is restricted to in-frame clones and leaves out a portion. The sample consists of under 200,000 clones, just under 80% of them appearing once. This chain links TRBV4-1 with TRBJ1-2; the D is unclear. The sequenced sample was PBMCs. This sequence was found in a man aged 25-45 years in good health and CMV-seronegative. The chain's CDR3 is CASRSEARGYTF. The CDR3 bases are TGCGCCAGCAGGTCGGAGGCGCGAGGCTACACCTTC.